This T cell receptor beta chain was profiled in a study of blood T cells in healthy people across ages. Study-level results: TCR beta diversity per million T cells fell roughly linearly with age.

Sample-barcoded 5' priming and a J-beta primer mix drove a second PCR of roughly 7 to 11 cycles. MiXCR, applied by TCRdb to the 5' RACE reads, yields one record per CDR3 protein. Among 1,100,000 or so distinct CDR3 sequences listed, 40% to 55% were seen once. The CDR3 totals 15 residues. Germline assignment: CDR1 LGHDT and CDR2 YNNKEL (reference sequence). V dropped 0 bases and J dropped 10 bases, with 16 bases sitting between them. About this clonotype: Its target is not known.

V usage is TRBV3-1 and J usage is TRBJ2-1, with D perhaps being TRBD1 or TRBD2 (6 bases each). The sample consisted of blood. The receptor was derived from a woman aged 60-70 years in good health. The CDR3 loop is CASSQELGGPGEQFF. The CDR3 nucleotides read TGTGCCAGCAGCCAAGAACTTGGGGGGCCAGGGGAGCAGTTCTTC.